The 4 T cell receptor beta chains below come from one sample, sequenced in a study of blood T cells in healthy people across ages. With a J-beta primer mix and a sample-barcoded 5' primer, a second PCR ran about 6 to 11 cycles. One entry per CDR3 protein, called by TCRdb with MiXCR from the 5' RACE reads. The repertoire holds about 800,000 distinct CDR3 sequences, with 58% as singletons. Source material: blood. These receptors all stem from a man aged 30-40 years in good health.

The genes are TRBV7-2 and TRBJ2-1; TRBD2 matches 8 bases. The ends lost 5 bases at V and 7 bases at J; junction bases unmatched: 4. CDR3 length: 13 amino acids. Germline values: CDR1 SGHTA, CDR2 FQGNSA. The DNA of the CDR3 is TGTGCCAGCAGCGCCGGGGGGGGGAATGAGCAGTTCTTC. Translating it yields CASSAGGGNEQFF.

The chain uses TRBV6-2 or TRBV6-3 and TRBJ1-1; no definite D call. CDR1 is MNHEY and CDR2 is SVGEGT in the germline V gene. This CDR3 spans 13 amino acids. V was trimmed by 2 bases and J by 3 bases, leaving 7 bases between them. CDR3 nucleotide sequence: TGTGCCAGCAGTTACACCCGGGACACTGAAGCTTTCTTT. Translating gives CASSYTRDTEAFF.

V is TRBV6-1 and J is TRBJ2-5; TRBD2 agrees at 12 bases. Germline CDR1 and CDR2: MNHNS and SASEGT. Germline trimming cut 6 bases from V and 2 bases from J; bases unmatched to any gene: 10. This CDR3 spans 17 amino acids. CDR3 sequence: CASSPPVGLAGQETQYF. The DNA for the CDR3 is TGTGCCAGCAGCCCCCCGGTCGGACTAGCGGGACAAGAGACCCAGTACTTC.

Concerning this clonotype itself: This could be a read error, since a much larger clone is one nucleotide away. The CDR3 sequence is CASSPRQAGANVLTF. CDR3 DNA: TGTGCCAGCAGCCCCAGACAGGCTGGGGCCAACGTCCTGACTTTC. The chain links TRBV14 to TRBJ2-6, with a tentative D call TRBD1 (6 bases). V dropped 4 bases and J dropped 2 bases, with 9 bases sitting between them. This CDR3 spans 15 amino acids. Per the germline V gene, CDR1 is SGHDN and CDR2 is FVKESK.